Listed below are T cell receptor beta chains from one sample, sequenced in a study of cytomegalovirus exposure and HLA in healthy donors. Clones were sequenced by immunoSEQ multiplex PCR, and TCRdb holds only the in-frame ones, with some missing. The data contain roughly 280,000 clones, more than 55% of them singletons. The sample comprised PBMCs. The source of these receptors is a female donor in good health and CMV-seronegative. CDR3s include the opening cysteine and the closing phenylalanine or tryptophan. D genes are given only for firm matches.

>TRBV15|TRBJ2-7|TRBD1
CATSRSRTGGSYEQYF
TGTGCCACCAGCAGGTCCCGGACAGGGGGCTCCTACGAGCAGTACTTC
>TRBV19|TRBJ1-2|TRBD1
CATRQGQAYGYTF
TGTGCCACTCGACAGGGGCAAGCTTATGGCTACACCTTC
>TRBV25-1|TRBJ1-2|.
CASSEVGGGGYTF
TGTGCCAGCAGTGAAGTGGGGGGTGGCGGCTACACCTTC
>TRBV18|TRBJ1-5|.
CASSPFGQNSNQPQHF
TGTGCCAGCTCACCTTTTGGCCAGAATAGCAATCAGCCCCAGCATTTT
>TRBV6-5|TRBJ2-2|.
CASSPGTASTGELFF
TGTGCCAGCAGCCCCGGGACTGCGTCCACCGGGGAGCTGTTTTTT
>TRBV15|TRBJ2-7|TRBD2
CATSKGLEHYEQYF
TGTGCCACCAGCAAAGGACTAGAGCACTACGAGCAGTACTTC
>TRBV4-1|TRBJ2-7|TRBD1
CASSQDGRGRTYEQYF
TGCGCCAGCAGCCAAGATGGAAGGGGGCGGACGTACGAGCAGTACTTC
>TRBV7-9|TRBJ2-7|.
CASSVGQLKPYEQYF
TGTGCCAGCAGCGTAGGACAGCTGAAACCCTACGAGCAGTACTTC
>TRBV6-5|TRBJ2-7|.
CASSYSRSSYEQYF
TGTGCCAGCAGTTACTCACGTAGCTCCTACGAGCAGTACTTC
>TRBV28|TRBJ1-6|.
CASSFEKPYNSPLHF
TGTGCCAGCAGTTTCGAAAAGCCCTATAATTCACCCCTCCACTTT
>TRBV7-9|TRBJ2-1|TRBD2
CASSPSGLAGAYEQFF
TGTGCCAGCAGCCCGTCAGGTCTAGCGGGAGCCTATGAGCAGTTCTTC
>TRBV5-4|TRBJ2-2|.
CASNKGGRRATLGELFF
TGTGCCAGCAACAAAGGGGGTAGGCGAGCAACCCTAGGGGAGCTGTTTTTT